These 28 T cell receptor beta chains were sequenced from one sample in a study of Ad26.COV2.S vaccination and SARS-CoV-2 variants. Treatment given: 15 to 20 received Ad26.COV2.S at low or high dose, single or two shots; about 5 received placebo; per-sample allocation not given. The samples date from day 63 after the first vaccine or placebo injection. Only in-frame clones appear in the TCRdb table, and some are missing; sequencing was by immunoSEQ multiplex PCR. This sample yields around 340,000 clones, of which roughly 90% are seen a single time; around 10% belongs to the top ten. Sequenced here: peripheral blood, sampled in a trial of Ad26.COV2.S vaccine versus placebo. These receptors came from a person between 18 and 60 years old who received the Ad26.COV2.S COVID-19 vaccine or a placebo.

The rearrangement uses TRBV3-1 (or the pseudogene TRBV3-2) and TRBJ2-3, with D hard to call. The V gene lost 5 bases and the J gene lost 9 bases, with 9 bases spanning the gap. Germline CDR1 reads LGHDT; CDR2 reads YNNKEL (reference sequence). The CDR3 is made up of 11 amino acids. CDR3 coding DNA: TGTGCCAGCAGCGACTCCGGGACGCAGTATTTT. This codes for CASSDSGTQYF.

Here the CDR3 DNA reads TGCGCCAGCAGCCCCCGACAGGGAGATAATTCACCCCTCCACTTT. Amino acid sequence: CASSPRQGDNSPLHF. This chain joins TRBV4-1 and TRBJ1-6; 7 nucleotides line up with TRBD1. V trimming: 4 bases; J trimming: 5 bases; junction bases outside the gene matches: 5. The CDR3 runs 15 residues. In germline, CDR1 is MGHRA, CDR2 YSYEKL.

This chain connects TRBV4-3 to TRBJ1-2; the D gene is possibly TRBD1 (6 bases). CDR3 length equals 15 residues. The germline V and J ends were trimmed by 0 bases and 1 base, with 9 bases remaining between them. Germline CDR1 and CDR2: LGHNA and YSLEER. The CDR3 spells CASSQDGTLNYGYTF. The CDR3 DNA reads TGCGCCAGCAGCCAAGACGGGACACTTAACTATGGCTACACCTTC.

Of note for this clone: A read error may explain this, as a much larger clone is one base away. This chain connects TRBV28 to TRBJ1-2, with 9 bases identical to TRBD1. CDR1 is MDHEN and CDR2 is SYDVKM in the germline V gene. The CDR3 spans 14 residues. With 6 bases clipped from V and 2 bases from J, the junction kept 4 bases outside the gene matches. CDR3 protein: CASRSGTGNYGYTF. The DNA of the CDR3 is TGTGCCAGCAGATCCGGGACAGGGAACTATGGCTACACCTTC.

CDR3 sequence reads: CASSLAAMDPYEQYF. The CDR3 DNA is TGTGCCAGCAGTTTAGCGGCCATGGACCCCTACGAGCAGTACTTC. The chain carries TRBV27 and TRBJ2-7; D is uncertain. This CDR3 has 15 amino acids. Germline CDR1 and CDR2: MNHEY and SMNVEV (reference sequence). V lost 2 bases to trimming and J lost 2 bases, with 13 bases between them.

The chain has TRBV4-3 and TRBJ2-7, with 8 bases identical to TRBD2. The germline V gene has CDR1 LGHNA and CDR2 YSLEER. V dropped 5 bases and J dropped 6; count of bases not matched to a gene: 9. The CDR3 totals 14 residues. In DNA, the CDR3 is TGCGCCAGCAGCTCCCGGACTAGCAGTAGCGAGCAGTACTTC. Amino acid sequence: CASSSRTSSSEQYF.

V and J are TRBV3-1 (or the pseudogene TRBV3-2) and TRBJ2-7; D is perhaps TRBD2 (5 bases). Trimming shortened V by 0 bases and J by 6 bases, and 15 bases separated the two germline ends. Germline lookup yields CDR1 LGHDT and CDR2 YNNKEL (reference sequence). CDR3 size: 15 residues. The CDR3 region is CASSQDPGKDREQYF. CDR3 coding DNA: TGTGCCAGCAGCCAAGACCCCGGGAAAGACCGCGAGCAGTACTTC.

CDR3 protein: CASSFKETQYF. CDR3 DNA sequence: TGTGCCAGCAGCTTTAAAGAGACCCAGTACTTC. The V gene is TRBV7-2, the J gene TRBJ2-5; D remains ambiguous. This CDR3 has 11 residues. Trimming took off 3 bases at V and 3 bases at J, with 2 bases between the two ends. Germline CDR1 reads SGHTA; CDR2 reads FQGNSA.

The chain combines TRBV4-3 with TRBJ1-1, with 7 positions matching TRBD1. In germline, CDR1 is LGHNA, CDR2 YSLEER. The junction had 11 bases not matched to a gene; V was cut back by 3 bases and J by 7 bases. The CDR3 spans 15 residues. The CDR3 region is CASSQSARGAFEAFF. The CDR3 DNA is TGCGCCAGCAGCCAGTCTGCCAGGGGGGCCTTTGAAGCTTTCTTT.

The rearrangement uses TRBV29-1 and TRBJ2-5, with a tentative D call TRBD2 (6 bases). With 3 bases removed from V and 0 bases from J, the gap between germline ends came to 17 bases. In germline, CDR1 is SQVTM, CDR2 ANQGSEA. There are 16 residues in the CDR3. In DNA, the CDR3 is TGCAGCGTTGATGGGACGGTTGGGGGGTACCAAGAGACCCAGTACTTC. Translation: CSVDGTVGGYQETQYF.

The chain combines TRBV7-8 with TRBJ2-5; unclear D gene. The germline gives CDR1 SGHVS, CDR2 FQNEAQ. Between the trimmed V and J ends, which lost 5 bases and 4 bases, there was a span of 8 bases. The CDR3 covers 12 residues. As DNA, the CDR3 is TGTGCCAGCAGCCCGACGGGAGAGACCCAGTACTTC. Translation: CASSPTGETQYF.

J is TRBJ1-6 and V is TRBV28; 7 bases map to TRBD1. The CDR3 sequence is 13 residues long. Looked up from germline, CDR1 is MDHEN and CDR2 is SYDVKM. V gave up 7 bases and J gave up 9 bases; unmatched junction bases: 6. CDR3 residues: CASTGQWSSPLHF. The CDR3 nucleotides are TGTGCCAGCACGGGACAGTGGAGTTCACCCCTCCACTTT.

This clone showed up just once. The V and J genes are TRBV7-9 and TRBJ2-7, with 14 bases that match TRBD2. V lost 5 bases and J lost 2; bases outside the gene matches: 8. This CDR3 is built from 17 residues. Per germline, CDR1 SEHNR and CDR2 FQNEAQ (reference sequence). Here the CDR3 reads CASSPTSGGARAYEQYF. CDR3 coding DNA: TGTGCCAGCAGCCCGACTAGCGGGGGGGCCCGAGCCTACGAGCAGTACTTC.

V usage is TRBV9 and J usage is TRBJ2-5, with D uncertain. The germline gives CDR1 SGDLS, CDR2 YYNGEE. CDR3 size: 14 residues. Trimming cost V 0 bases and J 7 bases, with 13 bases left between them. The CDR3 region has the DNA TGTGCCAGCAGCGTAGCTGACCTATCGGGGACCCAGTACTTC. This gives the protein CASSVADLSGTQYF.

This clone was recorded only once. The gene calls are TRBV2 and TRBJ2-6; 7 positions agree with TRBD1. The CDR3 covers 16 residues. CDR1 SNHLY and CDR2 FYNNEI come from the germline V gene. The V segment lost 7 bases and the J segment 2 bases; nucleotides outside the gene matches: 8. The CDR3 DNA sequence: TGTGCCAGCACCTTATCACAGGGGACTGGGGCCAACGTCCTGACTTTC. This encodes CASTLSQGTGANVLTF.

This chain uses TRBV7-2 with TRBJ2-1; tentative D call: TRBD2 (5 bases). CDR1 and CDR2 from the germline V gene are SGHTA and FQGNSA. The CDR3 consists of 17 residues. Trimming left V 2 bases short and J 0 bases short, with 14 bases between. The CDR3 coding sequence is TGTGCCAGCAGCTTAACTCCCCGGGATCGCTCCTACAATGAGCAGTTCTTC. Amino acid sequence: CASSLTPRDRSYNEQFF. The full variable domain, in which reference TRBV7-2 and TRBJ2-1 provide the parts outside the CDR3, is GAGVSQSPSNKVTEKGKDVELRCDPISGHTALYWYRQSLGQGLEFLIYFQGNSAPDKSGLPSDRFSAERTGGSVSTLTIQRTQQEDSAVYLCASSLTPRDRSYNEQFFGPGTRLTVL.

The rearrangement links TRBV28 to TRBJ2-5; D perhaps matches TRBD2 (5 bases). Trimming cost V 8 bases and J 2 bases, with 6 bases left between them. Germline V gene lookup returns CDR1 MDHEN and CDR2 SYDVKM. The CDR3 covers 11 residues. CDR3 loop: CASGGQETQYF. In nucleotides, the CDR3 is TGTGCCAGCGGAGGTCAAGAGACCCAGTACTTC.

V is TRBV2 and J is TRBJ1-1; D ambiguous. The V end lost 2 bases, the J end lost 0 bases, and 7 bases lay between the germline ends. The CDR3 is 14 residues long. Per germline, CDR1 SNHLY and CDR2 FYNNEI. The CDR3 sequence is CASSESRLNTEAFF. The DNA for the CDR3 is TGTGCCAGCAGTGAATCGCGGCTGAACACTGAAGCTTTCTTT.

The chain joins TRBV7-8 to TRBJ2-1; D call uncertain. The CDR3 sequence is 11 residues long. Germline assignment: CDR1 SGHVS and CDR2 FQNEAQ. The V end lost 5 bases, the J end lost 8 bases, and 7 bases lay between the germline ends. The DNA of the CDR3 is TGTGCCAGCAGCGTTAGGTATGAGCAGTTCTTC. Translation gives CASSVRYEQFF.

This clone has only one observation. At one of its ends the junction is not consistent with the germline gene, which may arise from a read error. J is TRBJ2-5 and V is TRBV2; D not resolved. The V gene's germline CDR1 is SNHLY and CDR2 FYNNEI. The CDR3 is 12 amino acids. CDR3 in DNA: TGTGCCAGCAGCGAAGTTTGGGAGACCCAGTACTTC. This translates into CASSEVWETQYF.

This clone has a single count. This CDR3 reads CASSRPGGNSPLHF. CDR3 bases: TGTGCCAGCAGCCGACCCGGCGGGAATTCACCCCTCCACTTT. V gene TRBV5-5 combines with J gene TRBJ1-6; no firm D call. V dropped 4 bases and J dropped 7 bases, with 12 bases sitting between them. CDR1 and CDR2 (germline): SGHKS, YYEKEE (reference sequence). The CDR3 loop spans 14 amino acids.

Notes on this clone: The sample has other DNA sequences that encode this CDR3 too. V is TRBV19 and J is TRBJ2-7, with TRBD2 as a possible D gene (6 bases). This CDR3 region has 14 residues. V was trimmed by 3 bases and J by 0 bases, leaving 9 bases between them. Germline lookup yields CDR1 LNHDA and CDR2 SQIVND (reference sequence). In DNA, the CDR3 is TGTGCCAGTAGTATTTACGGGAGCTCCTACGAGCAGTACTTC. As protein: CASSIYGSSYEQYF.

The chain employs TRBV28 and TRBJ1-1; no clear D. This CDR3 has 11 residues. With 2 bases removed from V and 6 bases from J, the gap between germline ends came to 4 bases. Germline assignment: CDR1 MDHEN and CDR2 SYDVKM. CDR3 amino acids: CASSLQAEAFF. The CDR3 coding sequence is TGTGCCAGCAGTTTACAAGCTGAAGCTTTCTTT.

This rearrangement joins TRBV28 to TRBJ2-7; D is perhaps TRBD2 (6 bases). With 6 bases removed from V and 4 bases from J, the gap between germline ends came to 19 bases. Germline V CDR1 and CDR2: MDHEN, SYDVKM. This CDR3 region has 15 residues. The CDR3 DNA reads as TGTGCCAGCAGCCCGGAGGGCTACCCGAGATACGAGCAGTACTTC. This encodes CASSPEGYPRYEQYF.

CDR3 in amino acids: CASSLSLAPEQFF. The CDR3 nucleotides are TGTGCCAGCAGTTTATCGTTGGCACCTGAGCAGTTCTTC. The chain employs TRBV27 and TRBJ2-1; D uncertain. Germline V gene lookup returns CDR1 MNHEY and CDR2 SMNVEV (reference sequence). The CDR3 is 13 residues long. Trimming left V 0 bases short and J 9 bases short, with 9 bases between.

The chain links TRBV14 to TRBJ2-7; TRBD2 matches at 10 bases. CDR1 and CDR2 (germline): SGHDN, FVKESK. V trimming: 3 bases; J trimming: 7 bases; junction bases outside the gene matches: 15. The CDR3 is made up of 17 amino acids. CDR3 DNA sequence: TGTGCCAGCAGCCACCAACCAGGGAGAGCGGGAGGGATGGAGCAGTACTTC. It encodes CASSHQPGRAGGMEQYF.

The CDR3 DNA follows: TGTGCCAGCTCACCACCGGGCAGCCTCTCTGGAAACACCATATATTTT. Translation: CASSPPGSLSGNTIYF. The chain has TRBV18 and TRBJ1-3; no firm D call. The CDR3 loop spans 16 amino acids. V lost 0 bases to trimming and J lost 0 bases, with 9 bases between them. Germline loops: CDR1 KGHSH, CDR2 LQKENI.

The rearrangement links TRBV3-1 (or the pseudogene TRBV3-2) to TRBJ2-6; 8 bases fit TRBD1. Per germline, CDR1 LGHDT and CDR2 YNNKEL (reference sequence). V lost 5 bases and J lost 2; bases outside the gene matches: 8. The CDR3 has 17 amino acids. CDR3 protein: CASSSRTGRPGANVLTF. The CDR3 region has the DNA TGTGCCAGCAGCTCCCGGACAGGGCGGCCTGGGGCCAACGTCCTGACTTTC.